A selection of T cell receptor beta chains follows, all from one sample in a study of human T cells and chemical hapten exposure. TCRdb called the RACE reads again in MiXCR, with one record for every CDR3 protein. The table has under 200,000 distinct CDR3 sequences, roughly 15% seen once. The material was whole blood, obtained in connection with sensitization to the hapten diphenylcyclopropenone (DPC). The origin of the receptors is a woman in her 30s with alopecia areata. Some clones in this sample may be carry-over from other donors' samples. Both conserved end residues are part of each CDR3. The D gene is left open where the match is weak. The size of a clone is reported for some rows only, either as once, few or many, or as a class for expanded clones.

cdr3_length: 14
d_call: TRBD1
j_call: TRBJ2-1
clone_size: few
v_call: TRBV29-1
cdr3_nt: TGCAGCGTTGGGGACAGAAACTCCTACAATGAGCAGTTCTTC
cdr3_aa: CSVGDRNSYNEQFF

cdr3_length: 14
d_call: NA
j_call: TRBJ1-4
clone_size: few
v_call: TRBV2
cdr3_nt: TGTGCCAGCAGAGTTCACGCAACTAATGAAAAACTGTTTTTT
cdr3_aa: CASRVHATNEKLFF

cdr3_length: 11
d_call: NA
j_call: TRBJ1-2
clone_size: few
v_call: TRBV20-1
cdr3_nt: TGCAGTGCTAGTAGCAGCTATGGCTACACCTTC
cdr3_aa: CSASSSYGYTF

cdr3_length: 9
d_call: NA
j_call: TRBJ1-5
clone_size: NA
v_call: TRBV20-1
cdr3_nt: TGCACCCTCCCACAGCCCCAGCATTTT
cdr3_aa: CTLPQPQHF

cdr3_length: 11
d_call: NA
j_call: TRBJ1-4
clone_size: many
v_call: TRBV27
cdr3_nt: TGTGCCAGCAGTTTAGGTGAAAAACTGTTTTTT
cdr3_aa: CASSLGEKLFF

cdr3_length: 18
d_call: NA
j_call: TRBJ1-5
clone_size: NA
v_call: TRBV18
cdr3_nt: TGTGCCAGCTCACCAAGGGGGGCAGGGGCAGGTGACAATCAGCCCCAGCATTTT
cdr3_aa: CASSPRGAGAGDNQPQHF

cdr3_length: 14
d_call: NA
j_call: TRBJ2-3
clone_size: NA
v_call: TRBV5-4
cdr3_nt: TGTGCCAGCAGCTTGCGACCCAATACAGATACGCAGTATTTT
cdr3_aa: CASSLRPNTDTQYF

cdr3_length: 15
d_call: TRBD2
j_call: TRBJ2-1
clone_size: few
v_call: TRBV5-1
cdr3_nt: TGCGCCAGCAGCCAGGAGCGGGGTGCCGACAATGAGCAGTTCTTC
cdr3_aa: CASSQERGADNEQFF

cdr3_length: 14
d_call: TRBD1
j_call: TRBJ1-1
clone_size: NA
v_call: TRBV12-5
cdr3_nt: TGTGCTAGTGTCCAGACAGGGTTGAACACTGAAGCTTTCTTT
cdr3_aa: CASVQTGLNTEAFF

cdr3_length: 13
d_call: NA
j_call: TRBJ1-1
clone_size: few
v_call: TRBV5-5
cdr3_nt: TGTGCCAGCAAAAGGTCAGGCCCCACTGAAGCTTTCTTT
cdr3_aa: CASKRSGPTEAFF

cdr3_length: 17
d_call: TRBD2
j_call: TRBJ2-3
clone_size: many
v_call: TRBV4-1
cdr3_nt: TGCGCCAGCAGCCAAGAACCTAGCGGGAGCGCCACCGATACGCAGTATTTT
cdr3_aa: CASSQEPSGSATDTQYF

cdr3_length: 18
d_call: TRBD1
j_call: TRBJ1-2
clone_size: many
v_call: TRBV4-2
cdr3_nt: TGTGCCAGCAGCCAAGTACCCGTATTTCAGGGGGGGAACTATGGCTACACCTTC
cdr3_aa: CASSQVPVFQGGNYGYTF

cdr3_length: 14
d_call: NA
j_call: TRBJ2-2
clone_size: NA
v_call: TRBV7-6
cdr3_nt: TGTGCCAGCAAACGGAGCGGGAACACCGGGGAGCTGTTTTTT
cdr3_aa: CASKRSGNTGELFF

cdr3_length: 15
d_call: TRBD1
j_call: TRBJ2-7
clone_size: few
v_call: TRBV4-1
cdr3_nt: TGCGCCAGCAGCCAAGAGCCGGACAGGAGTCACGAGCAGTACTTC
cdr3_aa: CASSQEPDRSHEQYF

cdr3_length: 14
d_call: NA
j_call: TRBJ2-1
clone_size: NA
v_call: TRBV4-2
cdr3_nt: TGTGCCAGCAGCCAACGGGGGCCAAACAATGAGCAGTTCTTC
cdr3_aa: CASSQRGPNNEQFF

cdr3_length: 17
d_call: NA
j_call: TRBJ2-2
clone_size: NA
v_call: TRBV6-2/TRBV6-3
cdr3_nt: TGTGCCAGCAGTTACTCAGTCGGCCTAGCAGATACCGGGGAGCTGTTTTTT
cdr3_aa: CASSYSVGLADTGELFF

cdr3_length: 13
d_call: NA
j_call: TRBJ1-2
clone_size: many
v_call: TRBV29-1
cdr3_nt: TGCAGCGTTGAAGATGGTAGTAACTATGGCTACACCTTC
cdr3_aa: CSVEDGSNYGYTF

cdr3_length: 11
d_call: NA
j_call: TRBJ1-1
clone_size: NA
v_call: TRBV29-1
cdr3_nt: TGCAGCGTTGTCGGGGACACTGAAGCTTTCTTT
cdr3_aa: CSVVGDTEAFF

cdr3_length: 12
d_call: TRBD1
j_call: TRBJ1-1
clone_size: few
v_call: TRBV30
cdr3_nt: TGTGCTACAGGGGTTGTGAACACTGAAGCTTTCTTT
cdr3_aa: CATGVVNTEAFF

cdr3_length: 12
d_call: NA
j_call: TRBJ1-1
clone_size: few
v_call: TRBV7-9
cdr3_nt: TGTGCCAGCACCCTTAACTCGGAGCGGGCTTTCTTT
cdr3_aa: CASTLNSERAFF

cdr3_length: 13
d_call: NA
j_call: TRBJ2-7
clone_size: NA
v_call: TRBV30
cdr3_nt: TGTGCCTGGAGGCGAGGGCTTTTAAGCGAGCAGTACTTC
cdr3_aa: CAWRRGLLSEQYF

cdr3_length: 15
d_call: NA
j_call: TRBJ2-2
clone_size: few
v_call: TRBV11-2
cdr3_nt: TGTGCCACCAGGAACAGGGAAGCAAACACCGGGGAGCTGTTTTTT
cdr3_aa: CATRNREANTGELFF

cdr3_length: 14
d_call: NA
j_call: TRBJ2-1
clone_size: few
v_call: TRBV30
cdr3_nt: TGTGCCTGGAGTGCCCAGGGGTCCTACAATGAGCAGTTCTTC
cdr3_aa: CAWSAQGSYNEQFF

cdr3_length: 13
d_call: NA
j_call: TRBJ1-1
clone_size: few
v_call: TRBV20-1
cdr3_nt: TGCAGTGCTAGAGCCCCGGGGAACACTGAAGCTTTCTTT
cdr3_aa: CSARAPGNTEAFF

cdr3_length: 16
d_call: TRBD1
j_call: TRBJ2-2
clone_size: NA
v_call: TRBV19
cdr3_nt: TGTGCCAGTACCCCCAGGACAGGGGTAATGACCGGGGAGCTGTTTTTT
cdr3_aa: CASTPRTGVMTGELFF

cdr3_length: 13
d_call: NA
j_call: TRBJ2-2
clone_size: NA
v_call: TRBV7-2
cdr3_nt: TGTGCCAGCAGCAACCGTGGCACCGGGGAGCTGTTTTTT
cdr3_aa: CASSNRGTGELFF

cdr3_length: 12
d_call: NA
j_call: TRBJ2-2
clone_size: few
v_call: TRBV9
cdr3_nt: TGTGCCAGCAGAGACTACACCGGGGAGCTGTTTTTT
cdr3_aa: CASRDYTGELFF

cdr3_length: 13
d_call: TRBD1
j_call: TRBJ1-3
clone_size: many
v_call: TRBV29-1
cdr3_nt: TGCAGCGTGGGGACAGGGGCTGGAAACACCATATATTTT
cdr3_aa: CSVGTGAGNTIYF

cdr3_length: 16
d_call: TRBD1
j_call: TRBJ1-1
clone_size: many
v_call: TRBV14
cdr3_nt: TGTGCCAGCAGCCCCAGTACAGGGGGCGCCGACACTGAAGCTTTCTTT
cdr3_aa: CASSPSTGGADTEAFF

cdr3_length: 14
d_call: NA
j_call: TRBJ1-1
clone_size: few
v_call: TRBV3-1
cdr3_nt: TGTGCCAGCAGCCTGTTTGGACAGAACACTGAAGCTTTCTTT
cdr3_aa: CASSLFGQNTEAFF

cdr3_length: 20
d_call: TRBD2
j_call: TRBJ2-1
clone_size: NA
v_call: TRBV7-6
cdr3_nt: TGTGCCAGCAGCTCCCGTTTAGGACTAGCGGGAGGGAGCTCCTACAATGAGCAGTTCTTC
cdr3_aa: CASSSRLGLAGGSSYNEQFF

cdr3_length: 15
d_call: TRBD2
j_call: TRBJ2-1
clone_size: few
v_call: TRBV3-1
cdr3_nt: TGTGCCAGCAGCCAGGGACTAGCGGGAGCCAATGAGCAGTTCTTC
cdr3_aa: CASSQGLAGANEQFF

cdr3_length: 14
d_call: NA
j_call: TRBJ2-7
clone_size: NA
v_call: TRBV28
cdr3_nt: TGTGCCAGCAGTCCTCACGGGACATCGTACGAGCAGTACTTC
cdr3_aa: CASSPHGTSYEQYF

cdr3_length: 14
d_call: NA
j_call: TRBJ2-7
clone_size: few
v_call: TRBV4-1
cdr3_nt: TGCGCCAGCAGCCAAGTTGAGGGGGACTACGAGCAGTACTTC
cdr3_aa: CASSQVEGDYEQYF

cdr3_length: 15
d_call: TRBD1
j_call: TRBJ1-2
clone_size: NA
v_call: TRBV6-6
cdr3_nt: TGTGCCAGCAGCCGACCCGGACAGGGGGCCGATGGCTACACCTTC
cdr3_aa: CASSRPGQGADGYTF

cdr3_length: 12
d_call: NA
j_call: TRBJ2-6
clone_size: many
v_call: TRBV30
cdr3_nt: TGTGCCTACAGCTCTGGGGCCAACGTCCTGACTTTC
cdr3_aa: CAYSSGANVLTF

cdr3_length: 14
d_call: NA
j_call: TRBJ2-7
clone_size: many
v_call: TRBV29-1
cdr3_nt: TGCAGCGTTGTACTTCCGGGACTCTCCTACGAGCAGTACTTC
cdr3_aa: CSVVLPGLSYEQYF

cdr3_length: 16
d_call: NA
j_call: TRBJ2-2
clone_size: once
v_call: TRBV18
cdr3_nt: TGTGCCAGCTCACCACTGAGCAAACCGAACACCGGGGAGCTGTTTTTT
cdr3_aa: CASSPLSKPNTGELFF